This T cell receptor (beta chain) stems from a study of OX40 agonist ivuxolimab in advanced cancers. Anyone with autoimmune disease history or systemic immunosuppression was excluded. Notes on this clone: The antigen remains undetermined.

Points from the study as a whole: The CD4+ and CD8+ T cells in the blood had expanded clonally by week 6 at 0.1 to 3.0 mg/kg.

Trimming took 4 bases from V and 3 from J; bases not matched to a gene: 6. Germline V gives CDR1 SGHNT, CDR2 YYREEE (reference sequence). The CDR3 is 15 amino acids. Here immunoSEQ multiplex PCR was the method, and the copy in TCRdb shows in-frame clones only, minus some. The repertoire has about 89,000 clones, roughly 88% of them found once; the top ten carry 0.25% to 0.3%. The chain has TRBV5-4 and TRBJ2-2; 7 bases map to TRBD1. The TCR sequence derives from an adult with an advanced solid tumor such as melanoma, head and neck, liver or kidney cancer. The starting material was CD4+ or CD8+ T cells sorted from blood, obtained in a trial of the OX40 agonist ivuxolimab. CDR3: CASSPGQVDTGELFF. CDR3 in DNA: TGTGCCAGCAGCCCAGGACAGGTTGACACCGGGGAGCTGTTTTTT. Full variable domain (missing parts from reference TRBV5-4 and TRBJ2-2): ETGVTQSPTHLIKTRGQQVTLRCSSQSGHNTVSWYQQALGQGPQFIFQYYREEENGRGNFPPRFSGLQFPNYSSELNVNALELDDSALYLCASSPGQVDTGELFFGEGSRLTVL.